The clone carrying this T cell receptor beta chain was detected a few times. The antigen remains unidentified. The data are from a study of T cells in localized non-small cell lung cancer. Findings and limits, study-wide: Uninvolved neighboring lung showed the greatest T cell clonality, exceeding tumor. Heterogeneity remains possible because sequencing was limited to only one tumor region. Longer overall survival accompanied higher blood T cell density.

CDR1 is SGHTA and CDR2 is FQGNSA in the germline V gene. V was clipped by 5 bases and J by 4 bases; unmatched bases: 13. The CDR3 contains 17 residues. Generated by immunoSEQ multiplex PCR, the TCRdb table keeps only in-frame clones and is missing some. This sample has under 3,500 clones, with approximately 24% found just once. The sample in question was lung tumor tissue, obtained before any cancer treatment. The V gene is TRBV7-2, the J gene TRBJ2-3; 9 bases fit TRBD1. The TCR was taken from a man aged 35-69 years with stage I squamous cell lung carcinoma. In nucleotides, the CDR3 is TGTGCCAGCAGCCCGATTTCCGCCACAGGGGGCGCAGATACGCAGTATTTT. Translating gives CASSPISATGGADTQYF.